The 8 T cell receptor beta chains reported below all come from one sample, sequenced in a study of OX40 agonist ivuxolimab in advanced cancers. Clones were read by immunoSEQ multiplex PCR, and TCRdb kept only the in-frame ones, dropping some. The sample holds about 80,000 clones; just over 85% are singletons and the top ten take roughly 2.1%. This sample comprised CD4+ or CD8+ T cells sorted from blood, obtained in a trial of the OX40 agonist ivuxolimab. All receptors come from an adult with an advanced solid tumor such as melanoma, head and neck, liver or kidney cancer.

The chain combines TRBV2 with TRBJ1-6; D uncertain. V was trimmed by 4 bases and J by 3 bases, leaving 4 bases between them. This CDR3 has 13 residues. CDR1 is SNHLY and CDR2 is FYNNEI in the germline V gene. In DNA, the CDR3 is TGTGCCAGCAGTGTGAGCTATAATTCACCCCTCCACTTT. This gives the protein CASSVSYNSPLHF.

The V gene is TRBV5-1, the J gene TRBJ2-2; tentatively, D is TRBD1 or TRBD2 (6 bases each). Germline values: CDR1 SGHRS, CDR2 YFSETQ. CDR3 length: 19 residues. V lost 4 bases, J lost 4 bases, and 26 bases lay in between. DNA of the CDR3: TGCGCCAGCAGCCAATCTGGGGGGTCTACAGGGACGGGCACCGGGGAGCTGTTTTTT. It is translated as CASSQSGGSTGTGTGELFF.

The V call is TRBV7-3, the J call TRBJ2-5; the match to TRBD2 covers 16 bases. This CDR3 spans 18 amino acids. Germline V gene data show CDR1 as SGHTA and CDR2 as FQGTGA. V was pared by 4 bases and J by 5 bases, with 10 bases of the junction left unmatched. In nucleotides, the CDR3 is TGTGCCAGCAGCTCCGGGACTAGCGGGGGGGCCGGTTATGAGACCCAGTACTTC. Amino acids: CASSSGTSGGAGYETQYF.

This chain links TRBV21-1 with TRBJ1-2. TRBV21-1 has pseudogene status. The length of the CDR3 is 13 residues. CDR3 in amino acids: CHPGPDVASGYTF. CDR3 in DNA: TGTCATCCAGGTCCCGATGTAGCCTCTGGCTACACCTTC.

The V gene is TRBV5-1, the J gene TRBJ2-5; D is ambiguous. Germline CDR1 SGHRS, CDR2 YFSETQ. The CDR3 is 13 residues long. V shed 1 base and J shed 1 base, with 5 bases lying between them. CDR3 in amino acids: CASSLNTQETQYF. The CDR3 nucleotides are TGCGCCAGCAGCTTGAACACCCAAGAGACCCAGTACTTC.

The genes are TRBV5-4 and TRBJ2-5; 7 nucleotides match TRBD2. Germline CDR1 and CDR2: SGHNT and YYREEE (reference sequence). Trimming at V came to 4 bases and at J to 4 bases, leaving 10 bases not matched to a gene. The CDR3 loop spans 15 amino acids. The CDR3 loop is CASSRQEGGTETQYF. The DNA of the CDR3 is TGTGCCAGCAGCCGCCAGGAGGGAGGGACAGAGACCCAGTACTTC.

This clone was picked up a small number of times. The rearrangement links TRBV2 to TRBJ2-7; TRBD1 aligns across 8 bases. Germline V CDR1 and CDR2: SNHLY, FYNNEI. The V segment lost 4 bases and the J segment 6 bases; nucleotides outside the gene matches: 8. The CDR3 runs 14 residues. CDR3 coding DNA: TGTGCCAGCAGTGGAGGACAGGGAAGGTCCGAGCAGTACTTC. As protein: CASSGGQGRSEQYF.

The rearrangement uses TRBV2 and TRBJ1-2; 7 bases are shared with TRBD1. This CDR3 has 14 amino acids. Trimming at V came to 6 bases and at J to 2 bases, leaving 6 bases not matched to a gene. Germline values: CDR1 SNHLY, CDR2 FYNNEI. In DNA form, the CDR3 reads TGTGCCAGCAGGTTAATGACAGGGAACTATGGCTACACCTTC. Protein product: CASRLMTGNYGYTF. Full variable domain (rest looked up from reference TRBV2 and TRBJ1-2): EPEVTQTPSHQVTQMGQEVILRCVPISNHLYFYWYRQILGQKVEFLVSFYNNEISEKSEIFDDQFSVERPDGSNFTLKIRSTKLEDSAMYFCASRLMTGNYGYTFGSGTRLTVV.